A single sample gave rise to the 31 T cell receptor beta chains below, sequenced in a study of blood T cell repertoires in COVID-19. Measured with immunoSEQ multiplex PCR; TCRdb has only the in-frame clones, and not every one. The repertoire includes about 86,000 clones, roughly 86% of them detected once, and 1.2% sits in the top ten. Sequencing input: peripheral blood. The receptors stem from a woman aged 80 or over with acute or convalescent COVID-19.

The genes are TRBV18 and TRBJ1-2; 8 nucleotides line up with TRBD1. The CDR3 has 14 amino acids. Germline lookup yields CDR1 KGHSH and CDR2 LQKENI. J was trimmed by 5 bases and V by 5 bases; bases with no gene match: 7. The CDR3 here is CASSSRQGKYGYTF. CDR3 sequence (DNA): TGTGCCAGCTCATCCCGACAGGGGAAGTATGGCTACACCTTC.

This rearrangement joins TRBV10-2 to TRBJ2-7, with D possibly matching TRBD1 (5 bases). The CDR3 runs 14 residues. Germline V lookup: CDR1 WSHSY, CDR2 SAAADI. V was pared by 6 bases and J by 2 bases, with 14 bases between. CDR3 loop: CASSDRGPTYEQYF. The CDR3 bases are TGCGCCAGCAGCGATAGGGGCCCTACCTACGAGCAGTACTTC.

CDR3 residues: CASSPRQGAGKLFF. CDR3 DNA sequence: TGTGCCAGCAGCCCCCGGCAGGGGGCCGGTAAACTGTTTTTT. The chain has TRBV6-2 or TRBV6-3 and TRBJ1-4; 8 bases fit TRBD1. Germline trimming cut 6 bases from V and 11 bases from J; bases unmatched to any gene: 11. The V gene's germline CDR1 is MNHEY and CDR2 SVGEGT. CDR3 length: 14 amino acids.

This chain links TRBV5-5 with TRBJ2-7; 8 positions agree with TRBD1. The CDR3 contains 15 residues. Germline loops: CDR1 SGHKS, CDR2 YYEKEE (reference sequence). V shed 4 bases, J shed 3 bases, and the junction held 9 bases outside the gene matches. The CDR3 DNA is TGTGCCAGCAGCCTGTTAGACGGGACAGGCTACGAGCAGTACTTC. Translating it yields CASSLLDGTGYEQYF.

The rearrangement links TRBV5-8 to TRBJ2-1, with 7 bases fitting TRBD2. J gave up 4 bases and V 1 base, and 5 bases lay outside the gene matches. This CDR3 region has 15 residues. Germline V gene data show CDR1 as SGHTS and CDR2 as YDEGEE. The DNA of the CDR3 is TGTGCCAGCAGCTTGTTAGCGGGCCTATACAATGAGCAGTTCTTC. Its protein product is CASSLLAGLYNEQFF. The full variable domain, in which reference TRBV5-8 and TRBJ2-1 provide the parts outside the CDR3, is EAGVTQSPTHLIKTRGQQATLRCSPISGHTSVYWYQQALGLGLQFLLWYDEGEERNRGNFPPRFSGRQFPNYSSELNVNALELEDSALYLCASSLLAGLYNEQFFGPGTRLTVL.

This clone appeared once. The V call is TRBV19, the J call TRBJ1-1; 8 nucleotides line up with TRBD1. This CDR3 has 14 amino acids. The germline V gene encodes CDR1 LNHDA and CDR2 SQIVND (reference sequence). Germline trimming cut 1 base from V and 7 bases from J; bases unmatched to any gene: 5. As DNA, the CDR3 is TGTGCCAGTAGTATAGGGGACAGGTTAAATGAAGCTTTCTTT. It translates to CASSIGDRLNEAFF. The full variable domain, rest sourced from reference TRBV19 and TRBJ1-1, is DGGITQSPKYLFRKEGQNVTLSCEQNLNHDAMYWYRQDPGQGLRLIYYSQIVNDFQKGDIAEGYSVSREKKESFPLTVTSAQKNPTAFYLCASSIGDRLNEAFFGQGTRLTVV.

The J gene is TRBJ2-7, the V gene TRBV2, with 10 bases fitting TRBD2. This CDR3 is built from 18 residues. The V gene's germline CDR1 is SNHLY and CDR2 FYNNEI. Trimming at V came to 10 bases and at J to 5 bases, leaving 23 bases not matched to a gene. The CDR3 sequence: CATAQGWVSIAGGHEQYF. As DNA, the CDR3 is TGTGCCACTGCACAGGGGTGGGTCTCAATAGCGGGAGGACACGAGCAGTACTTC.

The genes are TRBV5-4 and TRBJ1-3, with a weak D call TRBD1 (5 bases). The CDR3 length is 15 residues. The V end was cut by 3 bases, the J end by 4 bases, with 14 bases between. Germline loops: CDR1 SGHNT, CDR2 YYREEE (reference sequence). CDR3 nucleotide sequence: TGTGCCAGCAGCTCGGGACTCCGTAGGGGAAACACCATATATTTT. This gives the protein CASSSGLRRGNTIYF.

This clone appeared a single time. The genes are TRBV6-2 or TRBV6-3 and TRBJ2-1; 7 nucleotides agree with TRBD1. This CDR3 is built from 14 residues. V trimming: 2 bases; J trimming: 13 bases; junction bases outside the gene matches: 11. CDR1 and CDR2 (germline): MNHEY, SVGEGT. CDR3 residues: CASSYGQVTGVQFF. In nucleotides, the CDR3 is TGTGCCAGCAGTTACGGACAGGTGACGGGTGTACAGTTCTTC.

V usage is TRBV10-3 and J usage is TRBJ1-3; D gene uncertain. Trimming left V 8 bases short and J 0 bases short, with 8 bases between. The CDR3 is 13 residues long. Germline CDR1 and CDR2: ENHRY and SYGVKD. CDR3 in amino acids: CAIAVSSGNTIYF. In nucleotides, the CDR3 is TGTGCCATCGCAGTTTCCTCTGGAAACACCATATATTTT.

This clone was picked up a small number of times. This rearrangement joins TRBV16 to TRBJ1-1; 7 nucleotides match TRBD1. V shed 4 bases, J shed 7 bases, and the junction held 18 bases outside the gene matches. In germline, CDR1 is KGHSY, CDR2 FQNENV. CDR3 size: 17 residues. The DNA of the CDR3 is TGTGCCAGCAGCCCCATTGATTGGGGGGACAGCATATTTGAAGCTTTCTTT. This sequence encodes CASSPIDWGDSIFEAFF.

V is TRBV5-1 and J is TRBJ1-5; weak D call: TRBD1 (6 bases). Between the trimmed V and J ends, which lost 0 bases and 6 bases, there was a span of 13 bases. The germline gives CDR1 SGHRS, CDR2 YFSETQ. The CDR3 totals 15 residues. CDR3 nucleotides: TGCGCCAGCAGCTTGGAGGGGGGGGCCGGTCAGCCCCAGCATTTT. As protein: CASSLEGGAGQPQHF.

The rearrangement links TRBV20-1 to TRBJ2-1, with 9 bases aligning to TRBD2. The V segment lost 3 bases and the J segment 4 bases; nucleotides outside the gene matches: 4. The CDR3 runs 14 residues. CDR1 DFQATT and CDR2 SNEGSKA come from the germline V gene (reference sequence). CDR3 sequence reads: CSASLAGPYNEQFF. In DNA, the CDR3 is TGCAGTGCTAGTCTAGCGGGGCCTTACAATGAGCAGTTCTTC.

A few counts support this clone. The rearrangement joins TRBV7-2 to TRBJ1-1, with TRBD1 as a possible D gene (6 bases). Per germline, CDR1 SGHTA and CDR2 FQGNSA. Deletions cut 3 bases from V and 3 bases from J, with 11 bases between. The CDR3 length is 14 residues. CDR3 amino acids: CASSFRRGHTEAFF. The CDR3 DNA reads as TGTGCCAGCAGCTTCCGCAGGGGACACACTGAAGCTTTCTTT.

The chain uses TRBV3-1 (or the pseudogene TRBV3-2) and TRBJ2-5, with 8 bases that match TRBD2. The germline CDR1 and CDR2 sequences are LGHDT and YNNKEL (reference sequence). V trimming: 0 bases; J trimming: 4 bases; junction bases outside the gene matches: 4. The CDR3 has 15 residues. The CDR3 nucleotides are TGTGCCAGCAGCCAAGAAGCGGGGGTTGGAGAGACCCAGTACTTC. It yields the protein CASSQEAGVGETQYF.

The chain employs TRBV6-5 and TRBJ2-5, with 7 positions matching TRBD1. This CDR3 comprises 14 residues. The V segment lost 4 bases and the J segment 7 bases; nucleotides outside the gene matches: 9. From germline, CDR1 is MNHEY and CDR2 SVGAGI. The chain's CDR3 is CASSSTGLGGTQYF. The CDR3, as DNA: TGTGCCAGCAGTTCGACAGGGTTGGGTGGGACCCAGTACTTC.

This chain's CDR3 is CASSLDSGSSYNEQFF. CDR3 coding DNA: TGTGCCAGCAGCTTAGACAGCGGTAGCTCCTACAATGAGCAGTTCTTC. The gene calls are TRBV7-2 and TRBJ2-1, with D maybe TRBD2 (5 bases). V lost 1 base to trimming and J lost 0 bases, with 10 bases between them. The CDR3 is 16 amino acids. Germline V gene data show CDR1 as SGHTA and CDR2 as FQGNSA.

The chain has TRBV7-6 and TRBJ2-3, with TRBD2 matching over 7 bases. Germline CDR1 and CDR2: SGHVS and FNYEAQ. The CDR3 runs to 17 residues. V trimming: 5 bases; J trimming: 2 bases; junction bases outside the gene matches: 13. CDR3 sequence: CASSPLSAGVTTDTQYF. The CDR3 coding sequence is TGTGCCAGCAGCCCTTTGTCTGCGGGGGTAACCACAGATACGCAGTATTTT.

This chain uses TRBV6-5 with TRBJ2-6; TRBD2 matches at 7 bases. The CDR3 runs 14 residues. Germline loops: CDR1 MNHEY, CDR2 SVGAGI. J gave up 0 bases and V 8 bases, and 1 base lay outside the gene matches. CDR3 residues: CASGGGSGANVLTF. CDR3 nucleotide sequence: TGTGCCAGCGGCGGGGGCTCTGGGGCCAACGTCCTGACTTTC.

In nucleotides, the CDR3 is TGTGCCAGCAGCCCTCAGGGGAGCTCCTATAATTCACCCCTCCACTTT. As protein: CASSPQGSSYNSPLHF. V is TRBV3-1 (or the pseudogene TRBV3-2) and J is TRBJ1-6, with a possible D match to TRBD1 (6 bases). This CDR3 has 16 residues. Per the germline V gene, CDR1 is LGHDT and CDR2 is YNNKEL (reference sequence). Trimming removed 4 bases from V and 0 bases from J, with 10 bases in between.

CDR3 amino acids: CASSYGTANTGELFF. The CDR3 coding sequence is TGTGCCAGCAGTTACGGGACAGCTAACACCGGGGAGCTGTTTTTT. The chain is built from TRBV6-5 and TRBJ2-2, with 7 positions matching TRBD1. Germline values: CDR1 MNHEY, CDR2 SVGAGI. The CDR3 totals 15 residues. The V and J ends lost 2 bases and 2 bases, in that order; junction bases with no gene match: 2.

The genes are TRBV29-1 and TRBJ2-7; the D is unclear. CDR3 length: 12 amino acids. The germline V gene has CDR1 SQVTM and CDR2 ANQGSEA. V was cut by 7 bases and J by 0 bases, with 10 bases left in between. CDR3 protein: CSGGASSYEQYF. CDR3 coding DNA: TGCAGCGGTGGAGCGTCCTCCTACGAGCAGTACTTC.

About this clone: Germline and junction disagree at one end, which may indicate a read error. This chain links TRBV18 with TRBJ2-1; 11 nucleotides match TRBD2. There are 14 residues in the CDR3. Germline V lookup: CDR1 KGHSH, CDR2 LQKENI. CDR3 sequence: CASSPGLAGGEQFF. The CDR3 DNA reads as TGTGCCAGTTCACCTGGCCTAGCGGGGGGTGAGCAGTTCTTC.

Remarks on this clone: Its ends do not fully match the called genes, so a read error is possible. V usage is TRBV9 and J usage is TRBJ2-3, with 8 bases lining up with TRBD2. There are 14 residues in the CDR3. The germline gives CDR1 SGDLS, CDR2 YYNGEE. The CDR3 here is CASNVAGRADTQYF. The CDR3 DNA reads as TGTGCCAGCAACGTAGCGGGGAGGGCAGATACGCAGTATTTT.

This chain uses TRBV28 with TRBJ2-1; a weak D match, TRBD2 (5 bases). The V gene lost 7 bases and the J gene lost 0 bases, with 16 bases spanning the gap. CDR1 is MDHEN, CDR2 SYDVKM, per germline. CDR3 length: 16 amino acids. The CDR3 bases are TGTGCCAGCACCCCCCACACGGGGAGCTCCTACAATGAGCAGTTCTTC. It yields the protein CASTPHTGSSYNEQFF. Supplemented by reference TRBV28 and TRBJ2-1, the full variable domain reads DVKVTQSSRYLVKRTGEKVFLECVQDMDHENMFWYRQDPGLGLRLIYFSYDVKMKEKGDIPEGYSVSREKKERFSLILESASTNQTSMYLCASTPHTGSSYNEQFFGPGTRLTVL.

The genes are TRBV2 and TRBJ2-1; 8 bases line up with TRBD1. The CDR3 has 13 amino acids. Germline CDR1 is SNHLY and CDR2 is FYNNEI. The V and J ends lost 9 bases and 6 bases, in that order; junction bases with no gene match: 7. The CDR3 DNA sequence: TGTGCCAGTAACGGACAGGGTATCAATGAGCAGTTCTTC. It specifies CASNGQGINEQFF.

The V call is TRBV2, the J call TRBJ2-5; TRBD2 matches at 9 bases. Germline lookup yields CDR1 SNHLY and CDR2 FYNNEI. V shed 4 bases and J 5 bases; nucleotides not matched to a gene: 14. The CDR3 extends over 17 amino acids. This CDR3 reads CASSAGLREGRYETQYF. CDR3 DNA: TGTGCCAGCAGTGCCGGTTTGCGGGAGGGCCGGTACGAGACCCAGTACTTC. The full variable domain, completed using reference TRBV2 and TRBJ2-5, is EPEVTQTPSHQVTQMGQEVILRCVPISNHLYFYWYRQILGQKVEFLVSFYNNEISEKSEIFDDQFSVERPDGSNFTLKIRSTKLEDSAMYFCASSAGLREGRYETQYFGPGTRLLVL.

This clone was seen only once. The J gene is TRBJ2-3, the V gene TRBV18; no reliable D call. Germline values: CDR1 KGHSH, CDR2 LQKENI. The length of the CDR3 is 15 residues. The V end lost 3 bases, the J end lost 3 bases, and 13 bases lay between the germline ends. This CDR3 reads CASSPTLEATDTQYF. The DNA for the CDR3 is TGTGCCAGCTCACCTACGCTAGAGGCGACAGATACGCAGTATTTT.

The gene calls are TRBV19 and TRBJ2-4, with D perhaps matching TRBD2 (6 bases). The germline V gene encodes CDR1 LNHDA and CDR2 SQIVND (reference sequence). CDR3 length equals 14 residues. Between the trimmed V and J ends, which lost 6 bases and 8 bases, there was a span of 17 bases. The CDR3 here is CASSHMPPGDIQYF. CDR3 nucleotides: TGTGCCAGTAGCCATATGCCGCCGGGGGACATTCAGTACTTC. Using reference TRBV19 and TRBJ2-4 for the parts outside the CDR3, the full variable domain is DGGITQSPKYLFRKEGQNVTLSCEQNLNHDAMYWYRQDPGQGLRLIYYSQIVNDFQKGDIAEGYSVSREKKESFPLTVTSAQKNPTAFYLCASSHMPPGDIQYFGAGTRLSVL.

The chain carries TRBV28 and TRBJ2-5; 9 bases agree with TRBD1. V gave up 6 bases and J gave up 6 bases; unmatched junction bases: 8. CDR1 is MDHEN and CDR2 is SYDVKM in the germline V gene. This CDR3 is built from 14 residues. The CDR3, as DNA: TGTGCCAGCAGCCGGGGACAGGGTGAGAAGACCCAGTACTTC. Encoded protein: CASSRGQGEKTQYF.

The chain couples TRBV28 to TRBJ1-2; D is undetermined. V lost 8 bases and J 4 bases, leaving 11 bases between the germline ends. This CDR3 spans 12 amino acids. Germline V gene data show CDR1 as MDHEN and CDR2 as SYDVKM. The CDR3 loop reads CASSRLGYGYTF. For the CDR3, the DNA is TGTGCCAGCTCCCGACTGGGCTATGGCTACACCTTC.